The clone carrying this T cell receptor (beta chain) was seen more than once but under ten times. The antigen remains unidentified. A sample-barcoded 5' primer and a J-beta primer mix were used in a second PCR of roughly 7 to 11 cycles. TCRdb reprocessed the 5' RACE reads via MiXCR and lists one record per CDR3 protein. The sample shows about 1,400,000 distinct CDR3 sequences, about 43% of them seen only once. Healthy Caucasian individuals from Russia aged roughly 6 to 100 were enrolled as donors. This sample stems from a study of blood T cells in healthy people across ages. V was trimmed by 6 bases and J by 0 bases, leaving 17 bases between them. Per germline, CDR1 PRHDT and CDR2 FYEKMQ (reference sequence). This CDR3 is built from 16 residues. Study-wide points: More naive CD4+ cells and higher diversity were found in long-lived than in aged donors.

Sequenced: blood. J is TRBJ1-2 and V is TRBV13, with D tentatively TRBD1 (6 bases). This TCR was recovered from a woman aged 18-29 years in good health. CDR3 loop: CASSPERDTPNYGYTF. The DNA of the CDR3 is TGTGCCAGCAGTCCCGAACGGGACACTCCTAACTATGGCTACACCTTC.